The T cell receptor beta chain under discussion was sequenced for a study of identical twins' blood T cells. Study results and limitations: Twin repertoire similarity may partly reflect shared environment.

The CDR3 contains 13 residues. V lost 1 base to trimming and J lost 10 bases, with 11 bases between them. Germline V gene sequence: CDR1 SGHDN, CDR2 FVKESK. A remark on this clonotype: Its antigen is not known.

Each TCR cDNA library carried sample-specific barcodes on both ends. A single record per CDR3 protein comes from TCRdb applying MiXCR to the 5' RACE reads. The table has a few hundred thousand distinct CDR3 sequences, roughly 28% seen once. Reared together, all three twin pairs probably met the same infectious agents and vaccines. The chain carries TRBV14 and TRBJ2-1; TRBD2 might be the D (6 bases). This receptor was obtained from a woman aged 18-50 years in good health. The sample comprised PBMCs. CDR3 bases: TGTGCCAGCAGCCAAGGGGGACTCGGAGAGCAGTTCTTC. Translation gives CASSQGGLGEQFF.